The clone carrying this T cell receptor (beta chain) showed up just once. This record comes from a study of blood T cell repertoires in COVID-19. Profiled with immunoSEQ multiplex PCR; TCRdb holds only in-frame clones, not every one. The repertoire has around 500,000 clones, around 85% of them found once; the top ten carry about 3%. Per the germline V gene, CDR1 is ENHRY and CDR2 is SYGVKD. This CDR3 has 15 amino acids. With 0 bases clipped from V and 4 bases from J, the junction kept 2 bases outside the gene matches. The genes are TRBV10-3 and TRBJ2-1; 8 bases match TRBD2. Material: peripheral blood. The origin of this receptor is a human donor in a cohort sampled during active COVID-19. The CDR3 sequence: CAISESSGDYNEQFF. CDR3 nucleotide sequence: TGTGCCATCAGTGAGTCTAGCGGGGATTACAATGAGCAGTTCTTC.